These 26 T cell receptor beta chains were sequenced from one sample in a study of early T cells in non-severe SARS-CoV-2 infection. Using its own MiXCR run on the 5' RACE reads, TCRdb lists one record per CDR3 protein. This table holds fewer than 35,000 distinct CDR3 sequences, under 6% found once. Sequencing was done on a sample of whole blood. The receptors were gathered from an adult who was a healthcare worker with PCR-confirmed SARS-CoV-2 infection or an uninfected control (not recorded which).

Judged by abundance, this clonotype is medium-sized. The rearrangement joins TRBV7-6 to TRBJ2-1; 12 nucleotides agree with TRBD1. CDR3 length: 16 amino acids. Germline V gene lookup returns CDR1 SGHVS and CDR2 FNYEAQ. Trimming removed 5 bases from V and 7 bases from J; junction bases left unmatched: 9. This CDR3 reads CASSRLGQGAVNEQFF. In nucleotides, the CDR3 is TGTGCCAGCAGCCGCTTGGGACAGGGGGCCGTTAATGAGCAGTTCTTC.

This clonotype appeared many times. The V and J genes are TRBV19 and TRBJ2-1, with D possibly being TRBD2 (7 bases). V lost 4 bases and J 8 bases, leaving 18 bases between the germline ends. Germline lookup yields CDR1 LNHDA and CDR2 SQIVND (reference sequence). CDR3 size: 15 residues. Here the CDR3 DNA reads TGTGCCAGTAGTAACGCGGGGGCTAGATCGGATGAGCAGTTCTTC. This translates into CASSNAGARSDEQFF. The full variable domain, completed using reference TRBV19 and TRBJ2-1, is DGGITQSPKYLFRKEGQNVTLSCEQNLNHDAMYWYRQDPGQGLRLIYYSQIVNDFQKGDIAEGYSVSREKKESFPLTVTSAQKNPTAFYLCASSNAGARSDEQFFGPGTRLTVL.

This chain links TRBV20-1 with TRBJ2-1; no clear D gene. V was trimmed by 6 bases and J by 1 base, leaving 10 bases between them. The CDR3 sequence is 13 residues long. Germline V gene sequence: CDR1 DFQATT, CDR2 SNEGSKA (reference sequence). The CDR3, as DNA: TGCAGTGCGCCCGACTTGTCCTACAATGAGCAGTTCTTC. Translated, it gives CSAPDLSYNEQFF.

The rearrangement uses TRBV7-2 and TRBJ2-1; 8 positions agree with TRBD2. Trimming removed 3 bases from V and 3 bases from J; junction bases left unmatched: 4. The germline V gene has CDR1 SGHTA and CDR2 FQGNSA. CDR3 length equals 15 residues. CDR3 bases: TGTGCCAGCAGCTTGGGTAGCGGGGTCTACAATGAGCAGTTCTTC. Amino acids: CASSLGSGVYNEQFF.

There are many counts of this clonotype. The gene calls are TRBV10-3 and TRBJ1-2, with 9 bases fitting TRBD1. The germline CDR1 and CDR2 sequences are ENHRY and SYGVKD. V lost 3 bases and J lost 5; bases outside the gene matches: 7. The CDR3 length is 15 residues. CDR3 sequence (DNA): TGTGCCATCAGTGATAACAGGGGGCAAAGATATGGCTACACCTTC. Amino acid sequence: CAISDNRGQRYGYTF.

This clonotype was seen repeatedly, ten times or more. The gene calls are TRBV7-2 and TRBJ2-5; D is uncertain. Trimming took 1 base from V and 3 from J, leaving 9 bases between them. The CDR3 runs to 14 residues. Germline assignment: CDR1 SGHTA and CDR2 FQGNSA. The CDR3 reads CASSLGTLEETQYF. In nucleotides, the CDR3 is TGTGCCAGCAGCTTAGGTACCCTAGAAGAGACCCAGTACTTC.

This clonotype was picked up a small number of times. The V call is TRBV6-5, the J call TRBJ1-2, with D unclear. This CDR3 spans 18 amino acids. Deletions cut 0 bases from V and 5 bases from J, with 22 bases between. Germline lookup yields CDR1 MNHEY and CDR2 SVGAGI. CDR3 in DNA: TGTGCCAGCAGTTACTCGAGGCGTGGCACCAAAACGGAGTATGGCTACACCTTC. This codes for CASSYSRRGTKTEYGYTF.

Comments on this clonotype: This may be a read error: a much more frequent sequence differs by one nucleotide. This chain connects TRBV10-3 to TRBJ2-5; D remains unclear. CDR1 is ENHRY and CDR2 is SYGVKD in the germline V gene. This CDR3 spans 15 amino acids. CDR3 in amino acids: CAIRAERGPQETQHF. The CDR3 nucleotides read TGTGCCATCAGGGCCGAACGCGGACCTCAAGAGACCCAGCACTTC.

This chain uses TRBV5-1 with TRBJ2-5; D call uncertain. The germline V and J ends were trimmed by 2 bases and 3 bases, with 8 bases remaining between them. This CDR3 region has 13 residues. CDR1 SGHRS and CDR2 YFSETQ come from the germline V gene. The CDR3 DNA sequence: TGCGCCAGCAGCTTCGCCACAGAAGAGACCCAGTACTTC. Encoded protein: CASSFATEETQYF. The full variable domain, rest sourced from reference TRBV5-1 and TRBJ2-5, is KAGVTQTPRYLIKTRGQQVTLSCSPISGHRSVSWYQQTPGQGLQFLFEYFSETQRNKGNFPGRFSGRQFSNSRSEMNVSTLELGDSALYLCASSFATEETQYFGPGTRLLVL.

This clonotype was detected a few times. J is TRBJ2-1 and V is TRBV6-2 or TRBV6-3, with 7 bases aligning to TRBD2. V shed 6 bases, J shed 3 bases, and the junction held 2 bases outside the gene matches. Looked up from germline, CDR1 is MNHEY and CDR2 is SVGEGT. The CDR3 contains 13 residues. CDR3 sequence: CASRLAGYNEQFF. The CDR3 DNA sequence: TGTGCCAGCAGATTAGCGGGCTACAATGAGCAGTTCTTC.

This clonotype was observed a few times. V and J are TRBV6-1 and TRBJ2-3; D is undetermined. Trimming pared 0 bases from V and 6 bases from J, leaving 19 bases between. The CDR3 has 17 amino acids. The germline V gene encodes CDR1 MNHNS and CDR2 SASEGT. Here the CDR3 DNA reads TGTGCCAGCAGTGAAGCAAGGGAAACTCGAAATAGGGATACGCAGTATTTT. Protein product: CASSEARETRNRDTQYF.

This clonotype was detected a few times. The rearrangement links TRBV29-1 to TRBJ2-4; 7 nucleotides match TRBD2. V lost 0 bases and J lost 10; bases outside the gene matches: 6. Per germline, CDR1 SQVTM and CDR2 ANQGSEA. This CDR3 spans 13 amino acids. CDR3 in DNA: TGCAGCGTTGAAGAAAGCGGGGCTAGGATTCAGTACTTC. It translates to CSVEESGARIQYF. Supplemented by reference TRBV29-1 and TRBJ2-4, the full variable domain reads SAVISQKPSRDICQRGTSLTIQCQVDSQVTMMFWYRQQPGQSLTLIATANQGSEATYESGFVIDKFPISRPNLTFSTLTVSNMSPEDSSIYLCSVEESGARIQYFGAGTRLSVL.

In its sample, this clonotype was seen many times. The CDR3 DNA sequence: TGCAGTGGTACATTACCGTCTTCGTCGACCCAGTACTTC. Its translation: CSGTLPSSSTQYF. This chain uses TRBV20-1 with TRBJ2-5; D unresolved. The CDR3 spans 13 residues. V was cut by 7 bases and J by 7 bases, with 19 bases left in between. Germline V lookup: CDR1 DFQATT, CDR2 SNEGSKA (reference sequence).

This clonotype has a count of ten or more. The CDR3 DNA is TGTGCCAGCAGCTTAGAACCGCTCTCTGGGGCCAACGTCCTGACTTTC. This codes for CASSLEPLSGANVLTF. The chain combines TRBV7-2 with TRBJ2-6; D is uncertain. The V and J ends lost 1 base and 0 bases respectively, with 7 bases between them. The CDR3 runs 16 residues. Germline-derived CDR1 and CDR2 are SGHTA and FQGNSA.

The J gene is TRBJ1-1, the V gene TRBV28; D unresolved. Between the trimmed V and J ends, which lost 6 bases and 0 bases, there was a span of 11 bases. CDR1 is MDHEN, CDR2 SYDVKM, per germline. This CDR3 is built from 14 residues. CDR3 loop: CASSLPTVNTEAFF. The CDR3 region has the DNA TGTGCCAGCAGCCTACCTACGGTGAACACTGAAGCTTTCTTT.

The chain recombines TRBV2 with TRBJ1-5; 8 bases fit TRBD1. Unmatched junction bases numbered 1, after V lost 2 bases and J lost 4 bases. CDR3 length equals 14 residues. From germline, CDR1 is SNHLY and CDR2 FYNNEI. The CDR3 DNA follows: TGTGCCAGCAGTGAACAGGGGGCGAATCAGCCCCAGCATTTT. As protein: CASSEQGANQPQHF.

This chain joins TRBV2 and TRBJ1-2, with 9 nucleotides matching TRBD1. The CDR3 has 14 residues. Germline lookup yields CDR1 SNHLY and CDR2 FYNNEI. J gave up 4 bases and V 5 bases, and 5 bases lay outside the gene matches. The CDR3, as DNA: TGTGCCAGCAGTCAACAGGGGGCTACCTATGGCTACACCTTC. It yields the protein CASSQQGATYGYTF. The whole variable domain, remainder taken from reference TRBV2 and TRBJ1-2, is EPEVTQTPSHQVTQMGQEVILRCVPISNHLYFYWYRQILGQKVEFLVSFYNNEISEKSEIFDDQFSVERPDGSNFTLKIRSTKLEDSAMYFCASSQQGATYGYTFGSGTRLTVV.

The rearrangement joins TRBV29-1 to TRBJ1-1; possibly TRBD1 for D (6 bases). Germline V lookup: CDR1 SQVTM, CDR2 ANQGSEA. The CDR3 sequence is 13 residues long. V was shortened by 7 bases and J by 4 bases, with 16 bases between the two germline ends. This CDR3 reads CSAKQGRITEAFF. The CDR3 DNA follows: TGCAGCGCTAAACAGGGTCGGATCACTGAAGCTTTCTTT.

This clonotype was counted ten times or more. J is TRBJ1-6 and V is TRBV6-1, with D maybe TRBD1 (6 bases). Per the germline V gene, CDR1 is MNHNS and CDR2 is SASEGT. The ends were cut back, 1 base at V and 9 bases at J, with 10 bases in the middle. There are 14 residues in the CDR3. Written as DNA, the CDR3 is TGTGCCAGCAGTGAAGTCCACAGGGTTTCACCCCTCCACTTT. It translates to CASSEVHRVSPLHF.

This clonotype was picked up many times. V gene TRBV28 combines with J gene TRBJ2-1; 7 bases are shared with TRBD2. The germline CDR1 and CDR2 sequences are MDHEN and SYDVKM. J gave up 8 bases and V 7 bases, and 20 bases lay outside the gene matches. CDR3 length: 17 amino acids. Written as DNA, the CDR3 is TGTGCCAGCACTAGCGGCGGGGCCGCAGGGCACACAGATGAGCAGTTCTTC. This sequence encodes CASTSGGAAGHTDEQFF.

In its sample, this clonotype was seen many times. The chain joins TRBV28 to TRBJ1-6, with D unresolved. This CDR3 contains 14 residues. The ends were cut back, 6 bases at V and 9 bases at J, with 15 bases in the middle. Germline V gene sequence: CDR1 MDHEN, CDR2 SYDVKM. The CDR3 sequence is CASSRTTSLSPLHF. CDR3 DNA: TGTGCCAGCAGCCGTACTACCTCACTTTCACCCCTCCACTTT. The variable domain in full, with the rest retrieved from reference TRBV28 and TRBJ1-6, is DVKVTQSSRYLVKRTGEKVFLECVQDMDHENMFWYRQDPGLGLRLIYFSYDVKMKEKGDIPEGYSVSREKKERFSLILESASTNQTSMYLCASSRTTSLSPLHFGNGTRLTVT.

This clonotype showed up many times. The CDR3 loop is CASSLHGLAANEQFF. DNA for the CDR3: TGTGCCAGCAGCTTACACGGACTGGCGGCCAATGAGCAGTTCTTC. The chain uses TRBV11-2 and TRBJ2-1; possibly TRBD2 for D (5 bases). The V gene lost 2 bases and the J gene lost 6 bases, with 14 bases spanning the gap. The CDR3 runs 15 residues. Germline lookup yields CDR1 SGHAT and CDR2 FQNNGV. The full variable domain, rest sourced from reference TRBV11-2 and TRBJ2-1, is EAGVAQSPRYKIIEKRQSVAFWCNPISGHATLYWYQQILGQGPKLLIQFQNNGVVDDSQLPKDRFSAERLKGVDSTLKIQPAKLEDSAVYLCASSLHGLAANEQFFGPGTRLTVL.

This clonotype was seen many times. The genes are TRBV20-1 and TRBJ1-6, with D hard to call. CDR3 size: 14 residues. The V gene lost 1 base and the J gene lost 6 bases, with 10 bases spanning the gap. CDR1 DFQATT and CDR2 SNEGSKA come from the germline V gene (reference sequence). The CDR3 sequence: CSARASGVNSPLHF. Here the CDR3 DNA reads TGCAGTGCTAGAGCCTCCGGGGTTAATTCACCCCTCCACTTT.

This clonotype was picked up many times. CDR3 amino acids: CASTLRGNTIYF. DNA of the CDR3: TGTGCCAGTACCTTGAGAGGAAACACCATATATTTT. This sequence joins TRBV19 and TRBJ1-3; unclear D gene. The CDR3 spans 12 residues. Germline CDR1 reads LNHDA; CDR2 reads SQIVND (reference sequence). Trimming shortened V by 7 bases and J by 4 bases, and 8 bases separated the two germline ends.

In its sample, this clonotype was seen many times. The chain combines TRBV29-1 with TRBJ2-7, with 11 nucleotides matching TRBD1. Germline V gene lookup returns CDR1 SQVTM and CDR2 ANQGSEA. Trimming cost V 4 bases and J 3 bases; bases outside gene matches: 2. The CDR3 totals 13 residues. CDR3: CSVGTGGVYEQYF. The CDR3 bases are TGCAGCGTTGGGACAGGGGGCGTCTACGAGCAGTACTTC.

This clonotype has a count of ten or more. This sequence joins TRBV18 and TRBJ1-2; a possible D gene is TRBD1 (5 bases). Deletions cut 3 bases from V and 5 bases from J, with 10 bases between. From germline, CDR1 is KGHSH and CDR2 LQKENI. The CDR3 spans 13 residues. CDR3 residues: CASSPGREYGYTF. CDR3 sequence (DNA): TGTGCCAGCTCACCGGGCAGGGAGTATGGCTACACCTTC. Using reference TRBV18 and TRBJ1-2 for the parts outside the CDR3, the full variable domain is NAGVMQNPRHLVRRRGQEARLRCSPMKGHSHVYWYRQLPEEGLKFMVYLQKENIIDESGMPKERFSAEFPKEGPSILRIQQVVRGDSAAYFCASSPGREYGYTFGSGTRLTVV.